This note documents a single T cell receptor (beta chain) sequence. Its specificity is unknown. The sample belongs to a study of shared clonotypes between healthy human individuals. General study points: The donor pool, a small one, limited the genetic and exposure-history diversity represented.

The table came from immunoSEQ multiplex PCR; TCRdb's copy has only in-frame clones and leaves some out. The data hold millions of clones, with 95% observed a single time. The V segment lost 6 bases and the J segment 6 bases; nucleotides outside the gene matches: 3. The CDR3 is made up of 14 amino acids. Germline CDR1 MNHEY, CDR2 SVGAGI. The V and J genes are TRBV6-5 and TRBJ2-2, with TRBD1 identical over 11 bases. The sequenced material came from naive CD4+ T cells sorted from blood. Subset denoted: CD45RA+ positively selected. The TCR was taken from a man younger than 35 in good health. In nucleotides, the CDR3 is TGTGCCAGCAGGCCGGGACAGGGGGCCGGGGAGCTGTTTTTT. It codes for CASRPGQGAGELFF.